This T cell receptor (beta chain) originates from a study of EBV T-cell therapy then PD-1 blockade in nasopharyngeal carcinoma. Between the trimmed V and J ends, which lost 1 base and 3 bases, there was a span of 10 bases. The CDR3 consists of 15 residues. Germline CDR1 LNHDA, CDR2 SQIVND (reference sequence). Time point reported: 266 days after commencement of treatment, after nivolumab therapy. Treatment here: AdE1-LMPpoly-expanded autologous EBV-specific T-cell therapy followed by anti-PD-1 nivolumab. Turning to this clone: Antigen specificity is unknown.

The table came from immunoSEQ multiplex PCR; TCRdb's copy has only in-frame clones and leaves some out. The sample comprises around 19,000 clones, roughly 80% of which are singletons, and 25% to 40% rests with the top ten. This TCR was recovered from a man aged 35 to 55 with nasopharyngeal carcinoma. The chain couples TRBV19 to TRBJ1-5; D uncertain. Sequenced material: CD8+ T cells from blood, taken at approximately day 260 from a patient whose treatment included autologous EBV-specific T cells and nivolumab. The CDR3 sequence: CASSIASYINQPQHF. The CDR3 DNA sequence: TGTGCCAGTAGTATAGCGTCTTATATCAATCAGCCCCAGCATTTT.